This T cell receptor beta chain appears in the sequencing data of a study of OX40 agonist ivuxolimab in advanced cancers. On the study more broadly: Each patient was given ivuxolimab into a vein every 2 weeks, at 0.01 to 10 mg/kg. The dose-escalation cohort was over 65% male, with a mean age of about 56 years, ranging about 23 to 90. General study findings and limits: Relative to CD4+, CD8+ T cells held more expanded clones on average.

A word on this clone: The antigen remains unidentified.

The table came from immunoSEQ multiplex PCR; TCRdb's copy has only in-frame clones and leaves some out. Of about 99,000 clones detected, more than 95% appear once; the ten largest clones hold 2%. The ends were cut back, 5 bases at V and 3 bases at J, with 14 bases in the middle. Per the germline V gene, CDR1 is SGHAT and CDR2 is FQNNGV. The CDR3 runs to 15 residues. The sample in question was CD4+ or CD8+ T cells sorted from blood, obtained in a trial of the OX40 agonist ivuxolimab. The J gene is TRBJ2-1, the V gene TRBV11-2, with D hard to call. This TCR came from an adult with an advanced solid tumor such as melanoma, head and neck, liver or kidney cancer. CDR3 sequence: CASSPGPHGYNEQFF. Here the CDR3 DNA reads TGTGCCAGCAGCCCAGGTCCACACGGCTACAATGAGCAGTTCTTC.